This T cell receptor (beta chain) was sequenced for a study of blood T cell repertoires in COVID-19. Per germline, CDR1 MNHEY and CDR2 SVGAGI. The CDR3 sequence is 15 residues long. The V end lost 0 bases, the J end lost 4 bases, and 10 bases lay between the germline ends. Profiled with immunoSEQ multiplex PCR; TCRdb holds only in-frame clones, not every one. Of approximately 240,000 clones in the sample, over 80% were seen once. This clone was seen only a few times. The specimen was peripheral blood. The chain combines TRBV6-5 with TRBJ1-5; D not certain. The source of this sequence is a human donor in a cohort sampled during active COVID-19. CDR3: CASSYSRSVNQPQHF. The CDR3 nucleotides are TGTGCCAGCAGTTACTCGAGGTCTGTAAATCAGCCCCAGCATTTT.